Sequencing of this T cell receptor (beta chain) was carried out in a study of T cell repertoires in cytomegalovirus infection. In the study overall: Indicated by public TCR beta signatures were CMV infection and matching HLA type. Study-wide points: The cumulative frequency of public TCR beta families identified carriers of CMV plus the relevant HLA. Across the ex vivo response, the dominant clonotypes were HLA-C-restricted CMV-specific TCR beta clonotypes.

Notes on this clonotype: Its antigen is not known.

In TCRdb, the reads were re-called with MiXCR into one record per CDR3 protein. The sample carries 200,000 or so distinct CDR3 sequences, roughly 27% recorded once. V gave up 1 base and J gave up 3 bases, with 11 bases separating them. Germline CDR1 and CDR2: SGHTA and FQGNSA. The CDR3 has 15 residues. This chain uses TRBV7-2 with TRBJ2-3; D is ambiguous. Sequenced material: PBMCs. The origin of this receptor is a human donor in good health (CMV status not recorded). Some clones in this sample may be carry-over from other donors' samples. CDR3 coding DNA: TGTGCCAGCAGCTTAGACGGGCACGGAACAGATACGCAGTATTTT. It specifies CASSLDGHGTDTQYF.